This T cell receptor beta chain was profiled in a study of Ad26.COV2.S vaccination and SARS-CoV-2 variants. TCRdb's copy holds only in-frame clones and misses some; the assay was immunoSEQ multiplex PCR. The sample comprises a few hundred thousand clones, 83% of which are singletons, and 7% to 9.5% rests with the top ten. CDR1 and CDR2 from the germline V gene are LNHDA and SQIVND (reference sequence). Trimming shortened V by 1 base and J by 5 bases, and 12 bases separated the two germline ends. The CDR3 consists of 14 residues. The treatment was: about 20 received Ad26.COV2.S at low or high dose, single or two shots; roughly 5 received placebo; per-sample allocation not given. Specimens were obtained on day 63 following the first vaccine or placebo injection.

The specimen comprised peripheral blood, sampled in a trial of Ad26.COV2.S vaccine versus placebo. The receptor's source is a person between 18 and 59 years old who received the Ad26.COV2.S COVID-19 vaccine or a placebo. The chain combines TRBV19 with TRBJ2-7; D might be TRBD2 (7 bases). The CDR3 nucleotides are TGTGCCAGTAGTATAGGTCGGGGGGCGGACGAGCAGTACTTC. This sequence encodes CASSIGRGADEQYF.